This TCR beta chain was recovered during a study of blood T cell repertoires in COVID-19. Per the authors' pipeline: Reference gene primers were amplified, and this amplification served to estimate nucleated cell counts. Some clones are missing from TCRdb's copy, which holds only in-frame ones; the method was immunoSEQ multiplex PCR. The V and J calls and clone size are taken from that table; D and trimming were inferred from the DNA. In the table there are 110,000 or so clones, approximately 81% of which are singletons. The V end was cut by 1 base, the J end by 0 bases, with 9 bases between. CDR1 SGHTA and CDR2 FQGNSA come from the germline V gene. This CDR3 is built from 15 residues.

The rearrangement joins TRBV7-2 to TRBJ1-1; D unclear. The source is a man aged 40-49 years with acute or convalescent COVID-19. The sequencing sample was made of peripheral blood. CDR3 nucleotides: TGTGCCAGCAGCTTAGTTAGCCAGATGAACACTGAAGCTTTCTTT. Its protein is CASSLVSQMNTEAFF.